The 31 T cell receptor beta chains listed next were all sequenced from one sample in a study of blood T cells in healthy people across ages. For the second PCR, which ran for 7 to 11 cycles, a sample-barcoded 5' primer and a J-beta primer mix were used. From the 5' RACE reads, TCRdb called clonotypes with MiXCR, one entry per CDR3 protein. Counted here are roughly 680,000 distinct CDR3 sequences, approximately 21% occurring once; the ten biggest clones make up 3% to 4%. Input material: blood. These receptors all come from a man aged 65-85 years in good health.

The sample holds a few counts of this clonotype. This rearrangement joins TRBV21-1 to TRBJ2-7; the table's D call, TRBD2, was not checked against the DNA. TRBV21-1 counts as a pseudogene. The CDR3 has 18 amino acids. The CDR3 region has the DNA TGTGCCAGCAGCAAAAAAGGCCCGGGGGTATTCAAAGGTTACGAGCAGTACTTC. Translated, it gives CASSKKGPGVFKGYEQYF.

This clonotype was detected a few times. The chain is built from TRBV6-5 and TRBJ2-3; 10 bases agree with TRBD1. The CDR3 has 17 amino acids. J gave up 1 base and V 4 bases, and 8 bases lay outside the gene matches. Germline V CDR1 and CDR2: MNHEY, SVGAGI. Here the CDR3 reads CASSSSRTGGRTDTQYF. CDR3 in DNA: TGTGCCAGCAGTTCGTCCAGGACAGGGGGACGCACAGATACGCAGTATTTT.

The rearrangement uses TRBV11-1 and TRBJ1-1; D is unclear. Trimming cost V 2 bases and J 0 bases, with 7 bases left between them. Germline V gives CDR1 SGHAT, CDR2 FQDESV (reference sequence). The CDR3 loop spans 14 amino acids. Here the CDR3 reads CASSLIRVNTEAFF. CDR3 sequence (DNA): TGTGCCAGCAGCTTAATTAGGGTGAACACTGAAGCTTTCTTT.

This sequence joins TRBV6-5 and TRBJ1-5; no definite D call. With 8 bases removed from V and 0 bases from J, the gap between germline ends came to 8 bases. This CDR3 region has 13 residues. CDR1 MNHEY and CDR2 SVGAGI come from the germline V gene. The CDR3 DNA follows: TGTGCCAGCGGGCTATATAGCAATCAGCCCCAGCATTTT. Protein product: CASGLYSNQPQHF.

Only a few counts were recorded for this clonotype. CDR3 bases: TGTGCCAGCAGCCAAGAGAACAGGGGCACAGATACGCAGTATTTT. It yields the protein CASSQENRGTDTQYF. J is TRBJ2-3 and V is TRBV4-2, with D perhaps matching TRBD1 (6 bases). The germline V gene has CDR1 LGHNA and CDR2 YNFKEQ. The CDR3 is 15 amino acids. The V end lost 0 bases, the J end lost 1 base, and 8 bases lay between the germline ends.

This clonotype was picked up a small number of times. The junction does not match germline at one end; this may be a read error. This rearrangement joins TRBV7-8 to TRBJ2-5; D gene unclear. The DNA end is a closer match to TRBJ2-1, so the J assignment may be wrong. This CDR3 is built from 15 residues. CDR1 and CDR2 from the germline V gene are SGHVS and FQNEAQ. The CDR3 nucleotides are TGTGCCAGCAATGAAGGCCTCGCCAACTACAGTGAGCAGTTCTTC. This encodes CASNEGLANYSEQFF.

This chain joins TRBV7-2 and TRBJ2-7; D gene ambiguous. This CDR3 has 12 residues. Per germline, CDR1 SGHTA and CDR2 FQGNSA. V was trimmed by 2 bases and J by 5 bases, leaving 7 bases between them. The CDR3 protein is CASSLSENEQYF. The CDR3 coding sequence is TGTGCCAGCAGCTTAAGTGAGAACGAGCAGTACTTC.

The chain has TRBV3-1 and TRBJ1-6; TRBD1 agrees at 7 bases. Germline values: CDR1 LGHDT, CDR2 YNNKEL (reference sequence). There are 15 residues in the CDR3. The V and J ends lost 1 base and 6 bases, in that order; junction bases with no gene match: 3. CDR3 loop: CASSQGDRINSPLHF. As DNA, the CDR3 is TGTGCCAGCAGCCAAGGGGACAGAATTAATTCACCCCTCCACTTT. The variable domain in full, completed from reference TRBV3-1 and TRBJ1-6, reads DTAVSQTPKYLVTQMGNDKSIKCEQNLGHDTMYWYKQDSKKFLKIMFSYNNKELIINETVPNRFSPKSPDKAHLNLHINSLELGDSAVYFCASSQGDRINSPLHFGNGTRLTVT.

There are a few counts of this clonotype. This chain uses TRBV4-3 with TRBJ2-5; no definite D call. The DNA end is more similar to TRBJ2-1, so the J call may be wrong. Germline values: CDR1 LGHNA, CDR2 YSLEER. The CDR3 contains 13 residues. CDR3 bases: TGCGCCAGCAGCCAAGATATCACTACCGAGCAGTTCTTC. This encodes CASSQDITTEQFF.

This clonotype was observed many times. This rearrangement joins TRBV5-1 to TRBJ2-3; 10 bases are shared with TRBD1. The CDR3 sequence is 17 residues long. Germline CDR1 reads SGHRS; CDR2 reads YFSETQ. V shed 1 base and J 1 base; nucleotides not matched to a gene: 6. CDR3: CASSLFGTGVRTDTQYF. In nucleotides, the CDR3 is TGCGCCAGCAGCTTGTTTGGGACAGGGGTTCGCACAGATACGCAGTATTTT.

This clonotype was detected only a few times. The gene calls are TRBV20-1 and TRBJ2-2, with D unclear. Germline V CDR1 and CDR2: DFQATT, SNEGSKA (reference sequence). This CDR3 spans 13 amino acids. V was pared by 1 base and J by 4 bases, with 7 bases between. The CDR3 DNA follows: TGCAGTGCTAGAGGCCGGGCCACCGGGGAGCTGTTTTTT. This gives the protein CSARGRATGELFF.

At least ten counts were recorded for this clonotype. The rearrangement joins TRBV27 to TRBJ2-5; the D gene could be TRBD1 or TRBD2 (5 bases each). The CDR3 runs 13 residues. Germline CDR1 MNHEY, CDR2 SMNVEV (reference sequence). The V gene lost 3 bases and the J gene lost 5 bases, with 10 bases spanning the gap. CDR3 coding DNA: TGTGCCAGCAGTTTGTGGGGGAGCGAGACCCAGTACTTC. Residues: CASSLWGSETQYF.

This chain connects TRBV27 to TRBJ1-1; 8 bases are a match to TRBD1. The CDR3 length is 14 residues. The V segment lost 5 bases and the J segment 9 bases; nucleotides outside the gene matches: 11. Germline loops: CDR1 MNHEY, CDR2 SMNVEV (reference sequence). CDR3 loop: CASSRTGTMVKAFF. Written as DNA, the CDR3 is TGTGCCAGCAGTAGGACAGGGACCATGGTTAAAGCTTTCTTT.

Turning to this clonotype: One end of the junction does not line up with germline, which may come from a read error. V and J are TRBV25-1 and TRBJ2-5, with TRBD1 matching over 8 bases. The germline V gene encodes CDR1 MGHDK and CDR2 SYGVNS. The CDR3 is 13 amino acids. The chain's CDR3 is CASSPGGQEPQYF. The CDR3 nucleotides read TGTGCCAGCAGTCCAGGGGGCCAAGAGCCCCAGTACTTC. The whole variable domain, remainder taken from reference TRBV25-1 and TRBJ2-5, is EADIYQTPRYLVIGTGKKITLECSQTMGHDKMYWYQQDPGMELHLIHYSYGVNSTEKGDLSSESTVSRIRTEHFPLTLESARPSHTSQYLCASSPGGQEPQYFGPGTRLLVL.

This clonotype was observed a handful of times. This chain links TRBV12-3 or TRBV12-4 with TRBJ2-4; TRBD1 is a possible D gene (6 bases). There are 15 residues in the CDR3. Trimming shortened V by 6 bases and J by 2 bases, and 14 bases separated the two germline ends. The CDR3 nucleotides are TGTGCCAGCAGCCGAGTAACAGGGACCAAAAACATTCAGTACTTC. Translating gives CASSRVTGTKNIQYF.

Only a few counts were recorded for this clonotype. J is TRBJ1-4 and V is TRBV27; D perhaps matches TRBD1 (5 bases). The germline CDR1 and CDR2 sequences are MNHEY and SMNVEV (reference sequence). The CDR3 is 15 residues long. V shed 5 bases and J shed 8 bases, with 18 bases lying between them. The chain's CDR3 is CASSPRGGWREKLFF. The DNA for the CDR3 is TGTGCCAGCAGTCCTAGGGGCGGATGGAGGGAAAAACTGTTTTTT. Filled out from reference TRBV27 and TRBJ1-4, the complete variable domain reads EAQVTQNPRYLITVTGKKLTVTCSQNMNHEYMSWYRQDPGLGLRQIYYSMNVEVTDKGDVPEGYKVSRKEKRNFPLILESPSPNQTSLYFCASSPRGGWREKLFFGSGTQLSVL.

This clonotype was seen only once. The chain combines TRBV5-1 with TRBJ2-6; weak D call: TRBD1 (5 bases). CDR1 and CDR2 from the germline V gene are SGHRS and YFSETQ. The CDR3 consists of 16 residues. V was shortened by 0 bases and J by 0 bases, with 7 bases between the two germline ends. The CDR3 protein is CASSLEGLSGANVLTF. DNA for the CDR3: TGCGCCAGCAGCTTGGAGGGGCTCTCTGGGGCCAACGTCCTGACTTTC.

V gene TRBV20-1 combines with J gene TRBJ2-5; the match to TRBD2 covers 7 bases. The germline V gene encodes CDR1 DFQATT and CDR2 SNEGSKA (reference sequence). The CDR3 spans 12 residues. With V trimmed by 6 bases and J by 5 bases, 6 bases remained unmatched. The CDR3 bases are TGCAGTGCAAGACTAGCCTCCGAGACCCAGTACTTC. Amino acid sequence: CSARLASETQYF.

With respect to this clonotype: One junction end disagrees with the germline gene, perhaps due to a read error. The chain joins TRBV15 to TRBJ1-3, with 9 bases matching TRBD1. Germline assignment: CDR1 LNHNV and CDR2 YYDKDF (reference sequence). This CDR3 spans 16 amino acids. The CDR3 bases are TGTGCCACCAGCTGGGGGACAGGGACCGCTGGAAACATCATATATTTT. This gives the protein CATSWGTGTAGNIIYF.

This clonotype was detected only a few times. J is TRBJ1-1 and V is TRBV3-1, with 7 bases lining up with TRBD1. This CDR3 contains 15 residues. V lost 0 bases to trimming and J lost 6 bases; unmatched junction nucleotides: 7. Germline CDR1 and CDR2: LGHDT and YNNKEL (reference sequence). The CDR3 loop is CASSQDLGQAPEAFF. CDR3 in DNA: TGTGCCAGCAGCCAAGATCTTGGACAGGCCCCTGAAGCTTTCTTT.

This clonotype was seen more than once but under ten times. The rearrangement uses TRBV24-1 and TRBJ2-7; TRBD1 might be the D (5 bases). V lost 6 bases and J 6 bases, leaving 14 bases between the germline ends. The CDR3 covers 13 residues. Germline V gene lookup returns CDR1 KGHDR and CDR2 SFDVKD. CDR3 in DNA: TGTGCCACCAGTCCCCAGGGAAGGCGCGAGCAGTACTTC. The encoded protein is CATSPQGRREQYF.

The chain couples TRBV29-1 to TRBJ1-1, with TRBD1 identical over 7 bases. This CDR3 contains 13 residues. With V trimmed by 6 bases and J by 4 bases, 8 bases remained unmatched. The germline gives CDR1 SQVTM, CDR2 ANQGSEA. The CDR3 here is CSVVGGSTTEAFF. DNA of the CDR3: TGCAGCGTGGTAGGGGGCTCTACCACTGAAGCTTTCTTT.

This clonotype has just a few counts. Here the CDR3 reads CASSQAGIGNTIYF. CDR3 sequence (DNA): TGTGCCAGCAGCCAGGCGGGGATCGGAAACACCATATATTTT. The J gene is TRBJ1-3, the V gene TRBV7-9; D gene ambiguous. There are 14 residues in the CDR3. The germline V and J ends were trimmed by 5 bases and 4 bases, with 12 bases remaining between them. The germline V gene has CDR1 SEHNR and CDR2 FQNEAQ (reference sequence). Full variable domain (rest looked up from reference TRBV7-9 and TRBJ1-3): DTGVSQNPRHKITKRGQNVTFRCDPISEHNRLYWYRQTLGQGPEFLTYFQNEAQLEKSRLLSDRFSAERPKGSFSTLEIQRTEQGDSAMYLCASSQAGIGNTIYFGEGSWLTVV.

The CDR3 loop reads CASSLQSSGRDEQFF. The CDR3 DNA sequence: TGTGCCAGCAGCTTACAGTCTAGCGGGAGGGATGAGCAGTTCTTC. The chain joins TRBV7-2 to TRBJ2-5; 12 bases are shared with TRBD2. The J call is uncertain, as TRBJ2-1 better fits the DNA end. Germline CDR1 reads SGHTA; CDR2 reads FQGNSA. There are 15 residues in the CDR3.

This clonotype was found a few times. The chain uses TRBV2 and TRBJ2-1; 10 bases fit TRBD2. The germline gives CDR1 SNHLY, CDR2 FYNNEI. The CDR3 loop spans 15 amino acids. Losses at the gene ends were 2 bases for V and 10 bases for J; bases not matched to a gene: 8. CDR3: CASSERSSGSREQFF. CDR3 DNA: TGTGCCAGCAGTGAAAGGTCTAGCGGGAGTAGGGAGCAGTTCTTC. Looking up the rest from reference TRBV2 and TRBJ2-1 gives the full variable domain: EPEVTQTPSHQVTQMGQEVILRCVPISNHLYFYWYRQILGQKVEFLVSFYNNEISEKSEIFDDQFSVERPDGSNFTLKIRSTKLEDSAMYFCASSERSSGSREQFFGPGTRLTVL.

The chain is built from TRBV2 and TRBJ2-5; maybe TRBD1 (6 bases). The CDR3 runs 13 residues. V lost 5 bases and J 4 bases, leaving 11 bases between the germline ends. The germline V gene encodes CDR1 SNHLY and CDR2 FYNNEI. The CDR3 sequence: CASSNQGLETQYF. In nucleotides, the CDR3 is TGTGCCAGCAGTAACCAGGGGCTAGAGACCCAGTACTTC.

This sequence joins TRBV27 and TRBJ1-2; D is unresolved. Trimming took off 0 bases at V and 3 bases at J, with 8 bases between the two ends. The CDR3 loop spans 14 amino acids. In germline, CDR1 is MNHEY, CDR2 SMNVEV (reference sequence). The CDR3 loop is CASSLSVRDYGYTF. The DNA of the CDR3 is TGTGCCAGCAGTTTATCGGTCAGAGACTATGGCTACACCTTC.

This chain connects TRBV10-3 to TRBJ2-4; D gene unclear. This CDR3 region has 15 residues. Germline CDR1 is ENHRY and CDR2 is SYGVKD. The V end lost 0 bases, the J end lost 5 bases, and 11 bases lay between the germline ends. The CDR3 spells CAISESKRVENIQYF. The CDR3 coding sequence is TGTGCCATCAGTGAGTCGAAACGGGTAGAAAACATTCAGTACTTC.

The sample holds a few counts of this clonotype. The chain is built from TRBV5-6 and TRBJ2-5; D gene uncertain. V shed 2 bases and J shed 5 bases, with 19 bases lying between them. The CDR3 has 16 residues. In germline, CDR1 is SGHDT, CDR2 YYEEEE. The CDR3 region is CASSFSLAALSETQYF. The DNA of the CDR3 is TGTGCCAGCAGCTTCTCTCTCGCCGCCCTATCGGAGACCCAGTACTTC.

The chain uses TRBV6-6 and TRBJ2-1; maybe TRBD1 (6 bases). V lost 5 bases, J lost 13 bases, and 12 bases lay in between. This CDR3 has 11 residues. Germline CDR1 MNHNY, CDR2 SVGAGI (reference sequence). This CDR3 is CASSNRQDQFF. The CDR3 nucleotides are TGTGCCAGCAGTAACCGACAGGACCAGTTCTTC.

The J gene is TRBJ1-6, the V gene TRBV4-3, with a tentative D call TRBD1 (5 bases). The germline V gene has CDR1 LGHNA and CDR2 YSLEER. This CDR3 region has 15 residues. V was shortened by 3 bases and J by 7 bases, with 13 bases between the two germline ends. The CDR3 DNA sequence: TGCGCCAGCAGCCAGATTCAGGGCGGGAATTCACCCCTCCACTTT. Protein sequence: CASSQIQGGNSPLHF.